The T cell receptor beta chain under discussion was sequenced for a study of human CD8 memory T cell subsets (dated by TCRdb to about 2020). Describing the broader study: The clonal relationships among stem-like (TSTEM), progenitor exhausted-like (TPEX) and effector memory CD8+ T cell subsets were assessed by comparing the TCRbeta repertoires of these subsets. More than 5 donors each provided TSTEM, TPEX and effector memory subsets, from which TCRbeta repertoires were obtained.

Early differentiated memory cells that were CCR7+ PD-1+ TIGIT+ and had dysfunctional, exhausted-like traits were classified as progenitor exhausted-like memory CD8+ T cells (TPEX). Peripheral blood mononuclear cells were isolated from healthy donor buffy coats by density gradient separation. Negative magnetic separation using EasySep or MojoSort CD8+ T cell isolation kits was how the study enriched total CD8+ T cells. For each subset, total RNA was extracted using an RNeasy Mini Kit from duplicate vials of 150,000 sorted CD8+ T cells. The PBMCs were used either fresh or after being cryopreserved in fetal bovine serum with roughly 10% DMSO. CD8+ T cell subsets were sorted to purity by fluorescence-activated cell sorting on a FACSAria III. What the work shows at the level of the full study, not this receptor alone: Similarly high normalized Shannon-Wiener diversity was shown by TSTEM and TPEX subsets, whereas comparatively lower diversity was seen in effector memory subsets. Clonotypes were shared with effector memory cells by both stem-like subsets, but only minimal overlap was found between TSTEM and TPEX repertoires, suggesting distinct antigen spectra. Chao1 estimates suggested greater repertoire diversity in TSTEM than in TPEX subsets, potentially reflecting a broader range of specificities. Only TCRbeta chains were sequenced, and the repertoire comparisons were based on several donors and tested using paired t-tests with Bonferroni correction.

TCRdb records NextSeq 550 as the sequencer. A Human TCR Profiling Kit was used to prepare UMI-labeled 5' RACE TCRbeta libraries. Every TCRbeta library was prepared in parallel with an identical number of PCR cycles. Per the original workflow: The number of functional CDR3beta clonotypes in each TCRbeta library ranged from about 2,800 to 18,000. MIGEC 1.2.9 was used for UMI extraction and consensus assembly, with at least three reads per UMI being required. MiXCR 3.0.3 was used to extract in-frame CDR3beta repertoires. Each sample was downsampled to 42,000 randomly selected UMIs before diversity metrics were computed in VDJtools 1.2.1. For the top 3,000 clones of each sample pair, the repertoire overlap metrics D, R and F2 were calculated in VDJtools. The reads underwent TCRdb reprocessing, giving one record for each CDR3 protein sequence and no DNA. For this entry, the V and J calls and clone size follow TCRdb and not the study's own pipeline. This sample's table lists about 8,800 distinct CDR3 sequences. The top ten clonotypes cover roughly 15% of the sample.

According to the germline V gene, CDR1 reads SNHLY and CDR2 reads FYNNEI. From its cysteine to its phenylalanine, the CDR3 spans 18 amino acids. The entry carries no DNA sequence. Regarding this clonotype: Its antigen is not yet known.

Sequenced: CD8+ T cells from PBMCs. This clonotype originated in a human donor in good health. The V and J genes are TRBV2 and TRBJ2-4; without DNA, the TCRdb call of TRBD1 cannot be checked. CDR3 region: CASSEWDRDRGWGHIQYF.